This T cell receptor (beta chain) was captured in a study of STAT5B mutations in CD4+ large granular lymphocyte leukemia. Whole-study context: The CDR3 'QG' motif was associated with a particular HLA allele among healthy donors.

Sequenced by immunoSEQ multiplex PCR; TCRdb stores in-frame clones only, minus some. Of tens of thousands of clones listed, about four fifths are singletons. J was trimmed by 5 bases and V by 2 bases; bases with no gene match: 11. The CDR3 covers 16 residues. CDR1 MGHRA and CDR2 YSYEKL come from the germline V gene. This clone was observed once. Sequenced input: CD4+ T cells from blood buffy coats. This sequence joins TRBV4-1 and TRBJ1-1, with TRBD1 identical over 7 bases. This TCR came from a human donor in good health. The CDR3 DNA is TGCGCCAGCAGCCAACTTCTCGCAGGGGGATGGACTGAAGCTTTCTTT. Protein: CASSQLLAGGWTEAFF.